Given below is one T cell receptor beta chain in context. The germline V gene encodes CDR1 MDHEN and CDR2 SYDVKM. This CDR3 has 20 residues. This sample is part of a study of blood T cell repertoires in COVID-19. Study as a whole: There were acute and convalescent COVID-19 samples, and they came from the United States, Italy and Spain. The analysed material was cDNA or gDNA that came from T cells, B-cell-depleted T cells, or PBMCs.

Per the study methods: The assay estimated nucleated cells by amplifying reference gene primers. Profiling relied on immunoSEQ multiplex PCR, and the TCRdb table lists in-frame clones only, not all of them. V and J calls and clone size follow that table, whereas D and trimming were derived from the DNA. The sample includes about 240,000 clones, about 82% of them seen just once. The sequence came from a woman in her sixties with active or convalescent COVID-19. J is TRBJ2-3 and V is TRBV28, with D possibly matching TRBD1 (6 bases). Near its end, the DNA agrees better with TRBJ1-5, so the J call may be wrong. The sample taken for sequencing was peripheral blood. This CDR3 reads CASSLPPLPRWTESTDTQHF. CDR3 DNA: TGTGCCAGCAGTTTACCCCCTTTACCACGGTGGACAGAAAGCACAGATACGCAGCATTTT.